This T cell receptor (beta chain) came from a study of T cell repertoires in cytomegalovirus infection. Across the study: Signatures in public TCR beta sequences pointed to both CMV infection and matching HLA type.

TCRdb recomputed calls from the reads with MiXCR, one row per CDR3 protein. This table has more than 650,000 distinct CDR3 sequences, 35% appearing once. Points from the study as a whole: There were carriers of CMV plus the relevant HLA, and cumulative public TCR beta family frequency identified them.

This clonotype turned up a few times. The antigen is undetermined. Trimming pared 2 bases from V and 7 bases from J, leaving 15 bases between. In germline, CDR1 is MDHEN, CDR2 SYDVKM. The CDR3 spans 16 residues. This sequence joins TRBV28 and TRBJ1-6, with no clear D. This receptor was obtained from a human donor in good health (CMV status not recorded). Some clones in this sample may be carry-over from other donors' samples. The source material was PBMCs. CDR3 coding DNA: TGTGCCAGCAGTTTAAATGTCAGGTGGAGGAATTCACCCCTCCACTTT. Its protein is CASSLNVRWRNSPLHF.